The text below deals with one T cell receptor beta chain. The antigen is unknown. MiXCR, applied by TCRdb to the 5' RACE reads, yields one record per CDR3 protein. The data show about 320,000 distinct CDR3 sequences, roughly an eighth seen once. The entry originates in a study of T-cell memory formation after mild COVID-19. Study at large: TCR clustering was largely donor specific. Whole-study results and caveats: Later expanders leaned CD4+, whereas day 15 to 85 contracting clones were balanced CD4/CD8. Contracting CD8+ clones were enriched in EMRA, CD4+ mainly in CM and EM.

Germline CDR1 reads ENHRY; CDR2 reads SYGVKD. The CDR3 covers 16 residues. The germline V and J ends were trimmed by 5 bases and 5 bases, with 19 bases remaining between them. The chain joins TRBV10-3 to TRBJ2-1, with D perhaps being TRBD1 or TRBD2 (5 bases each). This sequence was found in a man younger than 35 who had mild COVID-19 (a few samples of this study predate the infection). Cell type and time point are not known. The sequencing input was PBMCs or a T cell subset sorted from them (not recorded which). The CDR3 is CAISTGDAPPNNEQFF. CDR3 nucleotides: TGTGCCATCAGTACTGGGGACGCACCGCCCAACAATGAGCAGTTCTTC.